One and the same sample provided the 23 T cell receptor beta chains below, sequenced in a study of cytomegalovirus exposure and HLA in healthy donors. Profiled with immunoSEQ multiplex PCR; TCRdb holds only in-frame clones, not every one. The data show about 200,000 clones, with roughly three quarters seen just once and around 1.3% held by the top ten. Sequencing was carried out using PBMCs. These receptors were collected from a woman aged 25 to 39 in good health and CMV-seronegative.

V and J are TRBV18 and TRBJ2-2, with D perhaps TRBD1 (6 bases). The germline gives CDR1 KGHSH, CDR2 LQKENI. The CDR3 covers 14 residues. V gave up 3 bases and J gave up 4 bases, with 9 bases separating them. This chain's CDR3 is CASSPQGSTGELFF. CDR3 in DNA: TGTGCCAGCTCACCCCAGGGGAGCACCGGGGAGCTGTTTTTT.

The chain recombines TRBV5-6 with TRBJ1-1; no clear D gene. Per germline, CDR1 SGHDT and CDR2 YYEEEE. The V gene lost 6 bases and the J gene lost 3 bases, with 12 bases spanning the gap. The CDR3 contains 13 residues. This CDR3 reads CASTLTEYTEAFF. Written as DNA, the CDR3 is TGTGCCAGCACCCTTACAGAGTACACTGAAGCTTTCTTT.

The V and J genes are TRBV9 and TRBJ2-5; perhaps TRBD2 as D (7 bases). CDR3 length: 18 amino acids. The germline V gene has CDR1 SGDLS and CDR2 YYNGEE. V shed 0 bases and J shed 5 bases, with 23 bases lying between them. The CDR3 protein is CASSVVPATGGRGETQYF. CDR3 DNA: TGTGCCAGCAGCGTAGTCCCCGCGACGGGGGGCCGAGGGGAGACCCAGTACTTC.

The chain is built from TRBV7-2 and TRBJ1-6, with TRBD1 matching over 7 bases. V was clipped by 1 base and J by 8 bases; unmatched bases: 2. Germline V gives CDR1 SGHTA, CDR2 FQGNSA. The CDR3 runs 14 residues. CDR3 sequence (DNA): TGTGCCAGCAGCTTAGTACAGGGGTATTCACCCCTCCACTTT. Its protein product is CASSLVQGYSPLHF.

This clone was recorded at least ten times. CDR3 region: CSVASGTSGADTQYF. CDR3 DNA: TGCAGCGTTGCCTCCGGGACTAGCGGGGCAGATACGCAGTATTTT. This sequence joins TRBV29-1 and TRBJ2-3, with TRBD2 matching 13 bases. Germline values: CDR1 SQVTM, CDR2 ANQGSEA. This CDR3 has 15 amino acids. Trimming at V came to 4 bases and at J to 4 bases, leaving 5 bases not matched to a gene.

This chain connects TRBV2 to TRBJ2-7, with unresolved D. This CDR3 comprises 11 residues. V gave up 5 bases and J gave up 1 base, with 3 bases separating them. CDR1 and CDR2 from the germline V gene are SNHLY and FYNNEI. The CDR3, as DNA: TGTGCCAGCAGTCTATCCTACGAGCAGTACTTC. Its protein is CASSLSYEQYF.

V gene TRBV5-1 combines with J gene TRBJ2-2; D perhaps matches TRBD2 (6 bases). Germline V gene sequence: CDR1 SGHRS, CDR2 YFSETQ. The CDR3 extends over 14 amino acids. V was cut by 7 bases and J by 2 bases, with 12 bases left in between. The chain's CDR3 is CASYAGTNTGELFF. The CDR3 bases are TGCGCCAGCTATGCGGGGACCAACACCGGGGAGCTGTTTTTT.

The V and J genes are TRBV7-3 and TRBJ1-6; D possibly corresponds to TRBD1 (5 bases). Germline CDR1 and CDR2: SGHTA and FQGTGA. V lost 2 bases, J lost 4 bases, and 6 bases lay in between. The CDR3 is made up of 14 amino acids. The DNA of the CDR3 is TGTGCCAGCAGCTTAGGGGGGTATAATTCACCCCTCCACTTT. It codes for CASSLGGYNSPLHF.

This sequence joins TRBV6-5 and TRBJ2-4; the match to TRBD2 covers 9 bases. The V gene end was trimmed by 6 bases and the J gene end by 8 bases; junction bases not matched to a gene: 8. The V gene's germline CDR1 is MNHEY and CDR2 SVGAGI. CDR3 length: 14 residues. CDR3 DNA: TGTGCCAGCAGGGCTCGGACTAGCGATTACATTCAGTACTTC. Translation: CASRARTSDYIQYF.

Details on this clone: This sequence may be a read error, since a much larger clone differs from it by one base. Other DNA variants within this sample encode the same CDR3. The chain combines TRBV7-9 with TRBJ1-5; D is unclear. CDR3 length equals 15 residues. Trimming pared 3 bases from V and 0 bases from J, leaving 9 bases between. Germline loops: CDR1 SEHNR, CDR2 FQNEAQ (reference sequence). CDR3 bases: TGTGCCAGCAGCTTGGGAGGGTATAGCAATCAGCCCCAGCATTTT. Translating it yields CASSLGGYSNQPQHF.

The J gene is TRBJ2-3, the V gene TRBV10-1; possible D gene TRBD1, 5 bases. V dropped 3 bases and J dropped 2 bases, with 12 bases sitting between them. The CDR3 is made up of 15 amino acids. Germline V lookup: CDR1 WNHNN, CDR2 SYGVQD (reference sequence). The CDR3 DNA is TGCGCCAGCAGTGATGGATCCGGACACACAGATACGCAGTATTTT. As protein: CASSDGSGHTDTQYF.

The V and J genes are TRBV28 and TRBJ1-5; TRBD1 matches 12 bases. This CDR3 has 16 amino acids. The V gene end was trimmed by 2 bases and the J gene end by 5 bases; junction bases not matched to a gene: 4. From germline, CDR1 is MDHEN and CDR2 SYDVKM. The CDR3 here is CASSLGDRGRYQPQHF. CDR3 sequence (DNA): TGTGCCAGCAGTTTAGGGGACAGGGGGCGATATCAGCCCCAGCATTTT.

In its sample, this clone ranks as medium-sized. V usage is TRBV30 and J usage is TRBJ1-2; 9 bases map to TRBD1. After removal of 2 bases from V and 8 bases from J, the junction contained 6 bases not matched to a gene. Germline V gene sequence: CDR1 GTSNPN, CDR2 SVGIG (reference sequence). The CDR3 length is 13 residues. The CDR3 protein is CAWSLQGAEGYTF. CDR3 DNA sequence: TGTGCCTGGAGTTTACAGGGGGCTGAGGGCTACACCTTC. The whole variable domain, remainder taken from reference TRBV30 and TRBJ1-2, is SQTIHQWPATLVQPVGSPLSLECTVEGTSNPNLYWYRQAAGRGLQLLFYSVGIGQISSEVPQNLSASRPQDRQFILSSKKLLLSDSGFYLCAWSLQGAEGYTFGSGTRLTVV.

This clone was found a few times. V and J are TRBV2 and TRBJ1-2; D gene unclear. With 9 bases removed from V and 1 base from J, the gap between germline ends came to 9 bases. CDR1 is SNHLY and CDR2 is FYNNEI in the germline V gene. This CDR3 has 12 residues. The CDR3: CARSTGNYGYTF. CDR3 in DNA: TGTGCCAGGTCAACGGGTAACTATGGCTACACCTTC.

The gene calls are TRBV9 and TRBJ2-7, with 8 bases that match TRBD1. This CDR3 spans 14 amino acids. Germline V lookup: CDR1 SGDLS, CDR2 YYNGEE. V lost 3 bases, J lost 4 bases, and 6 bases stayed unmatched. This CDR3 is CASSAQGAGYEQYF. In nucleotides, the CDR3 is TGTGCCAGCAGCGCCCAGGGGGCGGGGTACGAGCAGTACTTC.

CDR3 protein: CASSLVGGGSNTEAFF. For the CDR3, the DNA is TGTGCCAGCAGCTTAGTCGGGGGAGGGTCTAACACTGAAGCTTTCTTT. This chain uses TRBV7-3 with TRBJ1-1, with D possibly being TRBD1 (5 bases). V was shortened by 2 bases and J by 2 bases, with 15 bases between the two germline ends. The CDR3 runs 16 residues. The germline V gene has CDR1 SGHTA and CDR2 FQGTGA.

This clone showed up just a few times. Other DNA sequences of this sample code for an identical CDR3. The CDR3 DNA sequence: TGTGCCAGCAGTGAAGGGACAGTGAGGAATCAGCCCCAGCATTTT. This codes for CASSEGTVRNQPQHF. The J gene is TRBJ1-5, the V gene TRBV6-1, with D possibly TRBD1 on 6 matching bases. Germline V gives CDR1 MNHNS, CDR2 SASEGT. This CDR3 has 15 residues. V lost 1 base and J lost 4, with 11 bases in between.

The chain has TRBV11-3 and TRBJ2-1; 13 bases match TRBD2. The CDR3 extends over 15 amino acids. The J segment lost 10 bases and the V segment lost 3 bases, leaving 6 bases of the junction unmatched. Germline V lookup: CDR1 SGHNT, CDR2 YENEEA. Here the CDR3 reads CASSFRTSGRGEQFF. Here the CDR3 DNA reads TGTGCCAGCAGCTTCCGGACTAGCGGGAGAGGCGAGCAGTTCTTC. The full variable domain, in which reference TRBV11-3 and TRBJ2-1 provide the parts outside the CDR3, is EAGVVQSPRYKIIEKKQPVAFWCNPISGHNTLYWYLQNLGQGPELLIRYENEEAVDDSQLPKDRFSAERLKGVDSTLKIQPAELGDSAVYLCASSFRTSGRGEQFFGPGTRLTVL.

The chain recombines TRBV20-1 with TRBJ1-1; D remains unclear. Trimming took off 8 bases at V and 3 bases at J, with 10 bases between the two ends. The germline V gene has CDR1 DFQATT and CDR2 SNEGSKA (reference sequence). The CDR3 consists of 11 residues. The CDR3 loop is CSTRGDTEAFF. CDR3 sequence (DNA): TGCAGTACCAGAGGAGACACTGAAGCTTTCTTT.

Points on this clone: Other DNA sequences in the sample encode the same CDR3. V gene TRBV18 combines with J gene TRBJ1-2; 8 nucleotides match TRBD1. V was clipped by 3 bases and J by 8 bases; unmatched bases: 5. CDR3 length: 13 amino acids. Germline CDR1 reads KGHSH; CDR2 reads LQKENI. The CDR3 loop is CASSPGQGGGYTF. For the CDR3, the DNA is TGTGCCAGCTCACCCGGACAGGGCGGCGGCTACACCTTC.

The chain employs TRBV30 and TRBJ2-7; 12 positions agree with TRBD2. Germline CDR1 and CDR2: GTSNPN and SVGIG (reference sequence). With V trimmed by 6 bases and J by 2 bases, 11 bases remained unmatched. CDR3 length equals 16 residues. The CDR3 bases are TGTGCCTGCTCGGGACTAGCGGGCGTCCTCCCCTACGAGCAGTACTTC. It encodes CACSGLAGVLPYEQYF.

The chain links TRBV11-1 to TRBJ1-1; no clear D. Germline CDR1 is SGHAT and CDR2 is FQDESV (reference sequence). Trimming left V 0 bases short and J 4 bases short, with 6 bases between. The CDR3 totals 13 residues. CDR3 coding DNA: TGTGCCAGCAGCTTAGCGCGGGCCACTGAAGCTTTCTTT. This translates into CASSLARATEAFF.

CDR3 protein: CAGGTLASVGTEAFF. CDR3 DNA: TGTGCCGGTGGGACACTGGCGTCTGTTGGCACTGAAGCTTTCTTT. The chain joins TRBV5-5 to TRBJ1-1; D possibly corresponds to TRBD1 (6 bases). Germline CDR1 reads SGHKS; CDR2 reads YYEKEE (reference sequence). The germline V and J ends were trimmed by 10 bases and 4 bases, with 23 bases remaining between them. The CDR3 loop spans 15 amino acids.